A single sample gave rise to the 2 T cell receptor beta chains below, sequenced in a study of blood T cell repertoires in COVID-19. The method was immunoSEQ multiplex PCR; TCRdb's version includes in-frame clones alone and lacks a portion of them. The sample yields hundreds of thousands of clones, approximately 90% seen once. Sequencing was carried out using PBMCs or T cells enriched from blood (not recorded which). The receptors originated from a man between 18 and 35 years old who had recovered from COVID-19.

The chain recombines TRBV27 with TRBJ2-7; 7 bases line up with TRBD2. Looked up from germline, CDR1 is MNHEY and CDR2 is SMNVEV (reference sequence). The junction had 12 bases not matched to a gene; V was cut back by 7 bases and J by 3 bases. This CDR3 region has 15 residues. As DNA, the CDR3 is TGTGCCAGCACCCCTGTGACGGGAGGTTTCTACGAGCAGTACTTC. Residues: CASTPVTGGFYEQYF.

This rearrangement joins TRBV9 to TRBJ1-2, with a tentative D call TRBD1 (5 bases). The CDR3 runs 13 residues. Trimming took off 3 bases at V and 0 bases at J, with 6 bases between the two ends. CDR1 and CDR2 (germline): SGDLS, YYNGEE. The CDR3: CASSDRTNYGYTF. The CDR3 DNA sequence: TGTGCCAGCAGCGACAGGACTAACTATGGCTACACCTTC.